Here is one TCR beta chain with its context. Its antigen is unknown. Barcoded TCR alpha and TCR beta cDNA libraries with UMIs came from 5'RACE using constant-segment primers. One entry per CDR3 protein, called by TCRdb with MiXCR from the 5' RACE reads. The sample records approximately 290,000 distinct CDR3 sequences, approximately 19% being singletons. The sample comes from a study of T-cell memory formation after mild COVID-19. As for the study in general: In these data, TCR clusters were largely donor specific. General study points: CD4+ contracting clones were mainly CM and EM; CD8+ ones, EMRA. Detection of some responders pre-infection suggested pre-existing cross-reactive memory T cells participated.

After removal of 6 bases from V and 4 bases from J, the junction contained 0 bases not matched to a gene. CDR3 length: 13 residues. Per germline, CDR1 MNHNY and CDR2 SVGAGI (reference sequence). Material: PBMCs or a T cell subset sorted from them (not recorded which). The J gene is TRBJ1-4, the V gene TRBV6-6; TRBD1 aligns across 9 bases. This sequence originates from a man aged 18 to 30 who had mild COVID-19 (a few samples of this study predate the infection). Cell type and time point are not known. This CDR3 reads CASRDRGNEKLFF. CDR3 sequence (DNA): TGTGCCAGCAGGGACAGGGGTAATGAAAAACTGTTTTTT.